A single sample gave rise to the 6 T cell receptor beta chains below, sequenced in a study of cytomegalovirus exposure and HLA in healthy donors. The study ran its PCR with 60 Vbeta and 13 Jbeta primers. Sequencing used immunoSEQ multiplex PCR; TCRdb keeps in-frame clones, though not all of them. The sample holds 150,000 to 200,000 clones, 75% to 85% seen once. The sequenced material came from PBMCs. The receptors here all came from a man aged 50 to 60 in good health and CMV-seropositive.

J is TRBJ1-2 and V is TRBV6-5; D is undetermined. Per germline, CDR1 MNHEY and CDR2 SVGAGI. Between the trimmed V and J ends, which lost 4 bases and 2 bases, there was a span of 8 bases. CDR3 length equals 13 residues. CDR3 nucleotide sequence: TGTGCCAGCAGTTTGGGCAAGAACTATGGCTACACCTTC. Residues: CASSLGKNYGYTF.

The chain has TRBV19 and TRBJ2-1; 13 bases align to TRBD2. The trim removed 3 bases at V and 6 bases at J, leaving 2 bases unmatched. CDR3 length: 15 amino acids. Germline CDR1 LNHDA, CDR2 SQIVND (reference sequence). For the CDR3, the DNA is TGTGCCAGTAGTATGCGGACTAGCGGGAGCAATGAGCAGTTCTTC. Encoded protein: CASSMRTSGSNEQFF.

This chain uses TRBV6-1 with TRBJ2-1; 7 bases align to TRBD2. Germline CDR1 and CDR2: MNHNS and SASEGT. The CDR3 is made up of 13 amino acids. V shed 8 bases and J 9 bases; nucleotides not matched to a gene: 10. The CDR3 spells CASGTGLVGEQFF. In DNA form, the CDR3 reads TGTGCCAGCGGGACCGGACTAGTCGGTGAGCAGTTCTTC.

In DNA, the CDR3 is TGTGCCAGCAGTGGTGAGGATACCGGGGAGCTGTTTTTT. This codes for CASSGEDTGELFF. This chain links TRBV2 with TRBJ2-2; D unresolved. Trimming took off 4 bases at V and 5 bases at J, with 8 bases between the two ends. This CDR3 region has 13 residues. CDR1 is SNHLY and CDR2 is FYNNEI in the germline V gene.

The genes are TRBV30 and TRBJ1-1, with TRBD1 as a possible D gene (5 bases). This CDR3 region has 14 residues. With 4 bases removed from V and 1 base from J, the gap between germline ends came to 13 bases. Germline V gives CDR1 GTSNPN, CDR2 SVGIG (reference sequence). This CDR3 is CAWKPGHTNTEAFF. In DNA, the CDR3 is TGTGCCTGGAAGCCCGGACATACGAACACTGAAGCTTTCTTT.

The chain combines TRBV2 with TRBJ1-1, with D possibly matching TRBD1 (5 bases). Deletions cut 0 bases from V and 8 bases from J, with 10 bases between. The length of the CDR3 is 13 residues. CDR1 is SNHLY and CDR2 is FYNNEI in the germline V gene. This CDR3 is CASSEARGGEAFF. The CDR3 DNA reads as TGTGCCAGCAGTGAAGCGCGTGGGGGGGAAGCTTTCTTT. Combining the CDR3 with reference TRBV2 and TRBJ1-1 gives the whole variable domain EPEVTQTPSHQVTQMGQEVILRCVPISNHLYFYWYRQILGQKVEFLVSFYNNEISEKSEIFDDQFSVERPDGSNFTLKIRSTKLEDSAMYFCASSEARGGEAFFGQGTRLTVV.